A selection of T cell receptor beta chains follows, all from one sample in a study of CD8+ T cells in alopecia areata. The data were produced by immunoSEQ multiplex PCR, yet TCRdb's version contains in-frame clones alone and is incomplete. The sample has around 190,000 clones; 55% to 70% are singletons. Material: CD4+ T cells sorted from blood, obtained at week 4, from a patient treated with tofacitinib. These receptors all come from a human donor with alopecia areata. Each CDR3 is given with its conserved first and last residue. The D gene is left open where the match is weak. A row's size may be missing; if present it is once, few, many or a size class.

V gene,J gene,clone size,D gene,CDR3 protein,CDR3 DNA
TRBV25-1,TRBJ1-1,.,.,CASSDSGRTEAFF,TGTGCCAGCAGTGACAGCGGTAGGACTGAAGCTTTCTTT
TRBV4-3,TRBJ2-1,.,.,CASSHEVGRRGEFF,TGCGCCAGCAGCCATGAAGTTGGTCGGCGGGGTGAGTTCTTC
TRBV5-1,TRBJ2-5,.,.,CASSAGQLQETQYF,TGCGCCAGCAGCGCGGGACAGCTCCAAGAGACCCAGTACTTC
TRBV7-2,TRBJ1-1,.,TRBD1,CASSLTGGMYTEAFF,TGTGCCAGCAGCTTAACAGGGGGCATGTACACTGAAGCTTTCTTT
TRBV7-9,TRBJ2-7,.,.,CASSILGTEVGGEQYF,TGTGCCAGCAGCATTCTGGGGACCGAAGTAGGGGGCGAGCAGTACTTC
TRBV19,TRBJ2-1,.,.,CASRMGDEQFF,TGTGCCAGTAGAATGGGAGATGAGCAGTTCTTC
TRBV2,TRBJ1-4,.,.,CASNIVANNEKLFF,TGTGCCAGCAACATAGTGGCGAATAATGAAAAACTGTTTTTT
TRBV29-1,TRBJ1-5,.,.,CSARDTNQPQHF,TGCAGCGCCCGGGACACCAATCAGCCCCAGCATTTT
TRBV25-1,TRBJ1-4,.,TRBD1,CASSLWTGAEKLFF,TGTGCCAGCAGTCTTTGGACAGGGGCTGAAAAACTGTTTTTT
TRBV4-1,TRBJ1-1,.,.,CASSQGPGTEAFF,TGCGCCAGCAGCCAAGGGCCGGGTACTGAAGCTTTCTTT
TRBV13,TRBJ2-1,few,.,CASSLDVGASYNEQFF,TGTGCCAGCAGCTTAGACGTGGGAGCTAGCTACAATGAGCAGTTCTTC
TRBV2,TRBJ1-5,once,TRBD1,CGTGEESNQPQHF,TGTGGTACAGGGGAAGAGAGCAATCAGCCCCAGCATTTT
TRBV30,TRBJ2-7,.,.,CAWRPRVAEQYF,TGTGCCTGGAGACCCCGGGTTGCCGAGCAGTACTTC
TRBV18,TRBJ2-7,.,TRBD1,CASSPPGTVLGQYF,TGTGCCAGCTCACCACCGGGGACAGTCCTGGGGCAGTACTTC
TRBV28,TRBJ2-7,.,.,CASRPDPHEQYF,TGTGCCAGCAGACCTGACCCCCACGAGCAGTACTTC
TRBV2,TRBJ2-1,.,.,CASSGQANEQFF,TGTGCCAGCAGTGGGCAGGCCAATGAGCAGTTCTTC
TRBV6-5,TRBJ2-7,.,TRBD1,CASSSPSRDSPYEQYF,TGTGCCAGCAGTTCCCCGTCCCGGGACAGCCCTTACGAGCAGTACTTC
TRBV7-8,TRBJ2-1,few,TRBD2,CASSLAGLVNEQFF,TGTGCCAGCAGCTTAGCGGGACTAGTGAATGAGCAGTTCTTC
TRBV5-1,TRBJ2-6,.,.,CASSFDRLSSGANVLTF,TGCGCCAGCAGCTTTGACAGGTTGAGCTCTGGGGCCAACGTCCTGACTTTC
TRBV27,TRBJ1-5,.,.,CASSPRGDIGFNQPQHF,TGTGCCAGCAGCCCAAGGGGGGACATAGGGTTCAATCAGCCCCAGCATTTT
TRBV5-6,TRBJ2-3,.,.,CASSLVAGPLPTDTQYF,TGTGCCAGCAGCTTGGTCGCAGGCCCTTTACCCACAGATACGCAGTATTTT
TRBV6-6,TRBJ1-2,.,TRBD1,CASREGQGRYGYTF,TGTGCCAGCAGGGAAGGACAGGGGAGGTATGGCTACACCTTC
TRBV29-1,TRBJ2-7,.,TRBD1,CSVRTGTGTYEQYF,TGCAGCGTGAGAACCGGGACAGGGACCTACGAGCAGTACTTC
TRBV30,TRBJ2-1,.,TRBD2,CAWSVLAVTYNEQFF,TGTGCCTGGAGTGTGCTAGCGGTTACCTACAATGAGCAGTTCTTC
TRBV28,TRBJ1-2,.,.,CASSWAGSDTF,TGTGCCAGCAGTTGGGCAGGTTCAGATACCTTC
TRBV5-1,TRBJ2-7,few,.,CASSLNQYYEQYF,TGCGCCAGCAGCTTGAACCAGTACTACGAGCAGTACTTC
TRBV30,TRBJ2-1,.,.,CASNPHRASYNEQFF,TGTGCCTCCAACCCCCACAGAGCCTCCTACAATGAGCAGTTCTTC
TRBV30,TRBJ2-7,.,.,CAWSPLGSTSIHEQYF,TGTGCCTGGAGTCCTCTTGGCTCCACTAGCATCCACGAGCAGTACTTC